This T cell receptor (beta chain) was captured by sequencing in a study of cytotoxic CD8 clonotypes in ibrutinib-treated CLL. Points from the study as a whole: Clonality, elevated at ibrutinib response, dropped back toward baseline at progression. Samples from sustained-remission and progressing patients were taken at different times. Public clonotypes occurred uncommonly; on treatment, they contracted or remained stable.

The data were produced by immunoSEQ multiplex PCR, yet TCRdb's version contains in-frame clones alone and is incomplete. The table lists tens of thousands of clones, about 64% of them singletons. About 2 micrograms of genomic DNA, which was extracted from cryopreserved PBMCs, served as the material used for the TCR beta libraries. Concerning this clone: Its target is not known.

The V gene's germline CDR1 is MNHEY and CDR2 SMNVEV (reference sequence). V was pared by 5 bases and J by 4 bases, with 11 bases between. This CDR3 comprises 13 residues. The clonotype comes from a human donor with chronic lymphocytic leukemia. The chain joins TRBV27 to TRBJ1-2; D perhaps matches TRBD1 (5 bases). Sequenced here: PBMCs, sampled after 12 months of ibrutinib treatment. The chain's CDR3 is CASSLGPSYGYTF. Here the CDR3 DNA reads TGTGCCAGCAGTCTGGGGCCTAGCTATGGCTACACCTTC.